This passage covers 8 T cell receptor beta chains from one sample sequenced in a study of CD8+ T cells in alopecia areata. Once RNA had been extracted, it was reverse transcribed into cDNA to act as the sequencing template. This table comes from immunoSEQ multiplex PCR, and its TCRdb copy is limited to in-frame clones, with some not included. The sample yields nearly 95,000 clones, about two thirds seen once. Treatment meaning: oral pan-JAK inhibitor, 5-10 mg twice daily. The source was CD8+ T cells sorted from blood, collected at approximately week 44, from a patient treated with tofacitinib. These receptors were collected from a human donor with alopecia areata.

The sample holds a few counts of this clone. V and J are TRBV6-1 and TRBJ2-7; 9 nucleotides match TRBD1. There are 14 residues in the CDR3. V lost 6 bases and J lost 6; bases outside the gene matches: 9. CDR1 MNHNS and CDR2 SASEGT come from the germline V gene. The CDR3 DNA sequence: TGTGCCAGCAGGCCCGGGACAGGGAAGGGCGAGCAGTACTTC. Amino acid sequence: CASRPGTGKGEQYF.

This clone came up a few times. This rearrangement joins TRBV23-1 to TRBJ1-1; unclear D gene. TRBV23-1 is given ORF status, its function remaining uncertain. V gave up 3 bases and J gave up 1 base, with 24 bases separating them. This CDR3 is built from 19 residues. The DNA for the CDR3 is TGCGCCAGCAGTCATGGATCTTCGGACGGAAGAAAAAAGAACACTGAAGCTTTCTTT. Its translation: CASSHGSSDGRKKNTEAFF.

The CDR3 sequence is CASSLGLDTEAFF. The CDR3, as DNA: TGTGCCAGCAGCTTAGGCCTCGACACTGAAGCTTTCTTT. The chain links TRBV11-2 to TRBJ1-1; D is unresolved. Germline V gives CDR1 SGHAT, CDR2 FQNNGV. The V end lost 1 base, the J end lost 3 bases, and 6 bases lay between the germline ends. The CDR3 runs 13 residues.

In nucleotides, the CDR3 is TGTGCCAGCAGCCGGGACAGGATGGGCCTGCACGAGCAGTACTTC. Amino acid sequence: CASSRDRMGLHEQYF. V usage is TRBV7-8 and J usage is TRBJ2-7; 8 bases agree with TRBD1. Trimming took 5 bases from V and 5 from J; bases not matched to a gene: 11. In germline, CDR1 is SGHVS, CDR2 FQNEAQ. This CDR3 contains 15 residues.

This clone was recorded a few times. The CDR3 reads CASSTNDRASYEQYF. The DNA for the CDR3 is TGTGCCAGCAGCACCAACGACAGAGCTTCCTACGAGCAGTACTTC. This chain uses TRBV27 with TRBJ2-7; D possibly corresponds to TRBD1 (5 bases). The CDR3 has 15 amino acids. Trimming stripped 6 bases from V and 1 base from J, with 16 bases between. Germline CDR1 is MNHEY and CDR2 is SMNVEV (reference sequence).

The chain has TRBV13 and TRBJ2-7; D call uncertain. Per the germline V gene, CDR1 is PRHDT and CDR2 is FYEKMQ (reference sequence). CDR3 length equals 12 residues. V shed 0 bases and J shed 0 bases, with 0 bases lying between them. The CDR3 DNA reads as TGTGCCAGCAGCTTAGGCTCCTACGAGCAGTACTTC. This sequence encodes CASSLGSYEQYF.

The CDR3 bases are TGTGCCAGCAGTTACTCGGGGGGAGATACGCAGTATTTT. The encoded protein is CASSYSGGDTQYF. The V gene is TRBV6-6, the J gene TRBJ2-3, with D possibly being TRBD2 (6 bases). CDR3 size: 13 residues. The V end lost 0 bases, the J end lost 5 bases, and 6 bases lay between the germline ends. Germline-derived CDR1 and CDR2 are MNHNY and SVGAGI (reference sequence).

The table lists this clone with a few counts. CDR3 residues: CASSAFRQEQETQYF. The CDR3 DNA is TGTGCCAGTTCAGCCTTTAGACAGGAACAAGAGACCCAGTACTTC. The V call is TRBV6-4, the J call TRBJ2-5; D perhaps matches TRBD1 (6 bases). The CDR3 totals 15 residues. V dropped 9 bases and J dropped 2 bases, with 19 bases sitting between them. The germline gives CDR1 MRHNA, CDR2 SNTAGT.